What follows describes a single T cell receptor beta chain. What this receptor recognizes is not known. No base quality information exists; no much larger clone differs at one position. The trim is 5 bases for V and 7 bases for J, with a gap of 12 bases between the germline ends. In the germline V gene (reference sequence), CDR1 corresponds to MNHNY and CDR2 to SVGAGI. From the cysteine through the phenylalanine, the CDR3 covers 13 amino acids. Only the CDR3 DNA is retained, 39 bases long and in frame from the first base. Libraries came from the immunoSEQ multiplex PCR assay. On the study's bioinformatics: To diagnose cytomegalovirus status from the catalog of TCR beta chain sequences, a statistical classification framework was built. The table comes from immuneACCESS by way of TCRdb, which keeps in-frame sequences with V and J called. Part of the clones is missing from these tables; in studies checked, under half for an unresolved V gene and the rest for unknown reasons. V, J and clone size derive from that table, while D and trimming were established from the DNA sequence. The sample contains 100,000 to 120,000 clones, approximately 89% of them found a single time. The top ten clones comprise 1.5% to 2% of the sample.

The data were obtained in a study of cytomegalovirus exposure and HLA in healthy donors (dated by TCRdb to 2016 to 2017). Some background on the complete study: According to a later analysis, the 120 or so validation repertoires were produced on the same platform as the 666 repertoires of the first cohort. Besides the first cohort of 500 to 700 subjects, a separate validation cohort made up of some 110 different subjects was used. To predict cytomegalovirus infection status, the study combined high-throughput TCR immunosequencing, statistical association of individual TCRs with disease status, and machine learning. The study was designed to test whether signatures of past pathogen exposure could be identified by cataloging public T cell receptors. Overall study results and their limits: A total of about 150 TCR beta chains were listed by the study as associated with cytomegalovirus. The validation cohort had no HLA typing available for a later analysis, so co-occurrence within that cohort was assessed over all 120 or so repertoires. According to the authors, the approach could potentially be generalized to other disease states and immunological phenotypes. In vitro tests confirmed that a few of the cytomegalovirus-associated TCR beta chains recognize cytomegalovirus antigens. In a later analysis, TCRs clustered in the first cohort were found to also tend to co-occur in the 130 or so validation repertoires, with approximately 95% of cluster scores above 0. In both the original and validation cohorts, the classifier was reported to diagnose cytomegalovirus status with high specificity and sensitivity. Most TCR sequences were seen in very few donors, while some public TCRs were found in many individuals.

Donors formed part of the validation cohort, which comprised about 130 subjects and was distinct from the first cohort of several hundred subjects. The clonotype comes from a woman aged 18-29 years in good health and CMV-seronegative. Recombination joined TRBV6-6 with TRBJ2-1, with the D gene not clear enough to name. The specimen sequenced was PBMCs. The CDR3 reads as follows: CASSQEVWNEQFF. The sequenced DNA is TGTGCCAGCAGTCAGGAAGTGTGGAATGAGCAGTTCTTC.